This paragraph covers one TCR beta chain sequence. Its antigen is currently not known. Qualities for individual bases were not recorded, and no much larger clone is one base off. The CDR3, from cysteine to phenylalanine, totals 11 residues. CDR3 DNA is the only sequence kept; it has 33 bases, read in frame from the first base. Relative to germline, V is 6 bases shorter and J is 9 bases shorter, with 8 bases between their ends. Participants in the prospective study were enrolled through a virtual design, were aged roughly 18 to 100 years, and lived in 24 United States geographic areas. Cohort assignment in the prospective study relied on participant-reported clinical history from a screening survey and a study questionnaire. Recovered participants in ImmuneRACE Cohort 3 were defined as having two consecutive negative NP/OP PCR tests, clearance from a healthcare professional, or resolution of symptoms. In the prospective study, whole blood, serum and a nasopharyngeal or oropharyngeal swab were collected from each participant by mobile phlebotomists. Prospective study participants could optionally give additional blood draws and questionnaires over an approximately two-month period. Blood samples from the prospective study were shipped frozen or at room temperature prior to DNA extraction.

This entry comes from a study of blood T cell repertoires in COVID-19 (dated by TCRdb to 2020 to 2022). Some background on the complete study: The collaborator samples originated in the United States, Italy and Spain and spanned the acute and convalescent phases of COVID-19. The prospective study material was composed of cDNA or gDNA derived from T cells, B-cell-depleted T cells, or PBMCs. Subjects who had been exposed to COVID-19, were actively infected with it, or had recovered from it provided the deeply sampled blood TCRbeta repertoires that made up the dataset. A freely available public database, intended as a resource for researchers studying the immune response to SARS-CoV-2, is where the repertoires were released. The samples were drawn from two sources: the first 160 participants of the ongoing ImmuneRACE study, and some 1,300 subjects contributed by 6 global collaborators. Sample metadata almost always included a de-identified subject ID, COVID-19 status, age in years and sex. Where available, HLA class I and class II types were obtained from metadata supplied by the sample provider rather than from assay-based typing.

General conclusions and limits of the study: Clinical and demographic metadata were provided uncurated, with the amount varying by source and participant.

TCRbeta CDR3 regions were amplified from genomic DNA using the immunoSEQ Assay, a bias-controlled multiplex PCR. Per the original workflow: Nucleated cell counts per sample were estimated from amplification of reference gene primers within the assay. To quantify the absolute abundance of each unique TCRbeta CDR3 rearrangement, sequence reads were collapsed and filtered. Productive Simpson clonality was computed per sample as the square root of Simpson's diversity index over productive rearrangements. TCRdb obtained this table from immuneACCESS and retained in-frame rearrangements with V and J assigned. These tables miss some clones; where compared with another copy, unresolved V genes account for less than half of the shortfall, and the remainder is unexplained. D and trimming come from the DNA, and the V and J calls and clone size come from that table. This sample is represented by 150,000 to 250,000 clones; around 90% of them were singletons. Jointly, the top ten make up 2% to 2.5% of the sample.

Here the chain combines TRBV12-3 or TRBV12-4 and TRBJ2-2; the D segment cannot be called with confidence. The sequencing input was PBMCs or T cells enriched from blood (not recorded which). The source is a woman in her twenties or thirties who had recovered from COVID-19. CDR3 protein: CASRLRWELFF. The sequenced DNA is TGTGCCAGCAGATTACGTTGGGAGCTGTTTTTT.